The 27 T cell receptor beta chains reported below all come from one sample, sequenced in a study of T cell changes during pregnancy in multiple sclerosis. Profiled with immunoSEQ multiplex PCR; TCRdb holds only in-frame clones, not every one. The sample shows over 20,000 clones, around nine tenths of them seen only once. The sequenced sample was CD8+ T cells from peripheral blood mononuclear cells, obtained in the second trimester of pregnancy. Every receptor here comes from a female donor in good health, enrolled as a control in a pregnancy study.

J is TRBJ1-4 and V is TRBV4-1; D is undetermined. The CDR3 is 12 amino acids. The V end was cut by 1 base, the J end by 13 bases, with 10 bases between. Germline V gene sequence: CDR1 MGHRA, CDR2 YSYEKL. The DNA for the CDR3 is TGCGCCAGCAGCCAAGTTGCAGGAGGACTGTTTTTT. Its protein product is CASSQVAGGLFF.

The rearrangement uses TRBV19 and TRBJ1-1; D is ambiguous. The CDR3 is 15 amino acids. Germline CDR1 and CDR2: LNHDA and SQIVND (reference sequence). Trimming cost V 0 bases and J 8 bases, with 16 bases left between them. The CDR3 protein is CASSIDVSSATEAFF. As DNA, the CDR3 is TGTGCCAGTAGTATAGATGTTAGCTCAGCCACCGAAGCTTTCTTT.

This sequence joins TRBV6-4 and TRBJ2-1; possibly TRBD1 for D (5 bases). The CDR3 length is 13 residues. Germline CDR1 reads MRHNA; CDR2 reads SNTAGT. V lost 3 bases and J lost 9, with 12 bases in between. CDR3 loop: CASSEGDRGEQFF. The CDR3 DNA sequence: TGTGCCAGCAGTGAGGGTGACAGAGGTGAGCAGTTCTTC.

The rearrangement links TRBV7-8 to TRBJ1-5; D is unresolved. The germline V gene has CDR1 SGHVS and CDR2 FQNEAQ. V lost 4 bases, J lost 3 bases, and 10 bases lay in between. The CDR3 is 14 amino acids. The CDR3 reads CASSSSGVNQPQHF. The DNA for the CDR3 is TGTGCCAGCAGCTCAAGCGGGGTCAATCAGCCCCAGCATTTT.

The count of this clone is one. An end of the junction does not agree with germline; a read error may underlie this. J is TRBJ2-7 and V is TRBV4-1; D perhaps matches TRBD1 (6 bases). From germline, CDR1 is MGHRA and CDR2 YSYEKL. CDR3 length: 15 amino acids. The CDR3 spells CASRQDRIRPYEQYF. The CDR3 nucleotides are TGCGCCAGCAGACAAGACAGGATTAGACCCTACGAGCAGTACTTC.

The chain employs TRBV23-1 and TRBJ1-2, with D maybe TRBD1 (5 bases). TRBV23-1 is classed as an ORF, of uncertain function. Trimming removed 0 bases from V and 6 bases from J, with 11 bases in between. The CDR3 length is 14 residues. CDR3 amino acids: CASSQSRGSDGYTF. CDR3 DNA: TGCGCCAGCAGTCAATCTCGGGGGAGCGATGGCTACACCTTC.

The gene calls are TRBV28 and TRBJ2-2; D gene unclear. CDR1 is MDHEN and CDR2 is SYDVKM in the germline V gene. There are 12 residues in the CDR3. Trimming removed 4 bases from V and 3 bases from J, with 3 bases in between. Here the CDR3 reads CASSSYTGELFF. For the CDR3, the DNA is TGTGCCAGCAGTTCTTACACCGGGGAGCTGTTTTTT.

This clone was seen only once. The genes are TRBV11-2 and TRBJ1-2, with 7 nucleotides matching TRBD1. CDR1 is SGHAT and CDR2 is FQNNGV in the germline V gene. V shed 8 bases and J 4 bases; nucleotides not matched to a gene: 13. The CDR3 loop spans 15 amino acids. The chain's CDR3 is CASGIQDRVSYGYTF. The CDR3 DNA reads TGTGCCAGCGGCATTCAAGACAGGGTATCCTATGGCTACACCTTC.

This chain joins TRBV15 and TRBJ2-5, with 7 positions matching TRBD2. CDR1 and CDR2 from the germline V gene are LNHNV and YYDKDF (reference sequence). The CDR3 extends over 17 amino acids. After removal of 4 bases from V and 4 bases from J, the junction contained 15 bases not matched to a gene. CDR3 sequence (DNA): TGTGCCACCAGCACCTTGGGAGGGTCCTCGGTGGGAGAGACCCAGTACTTC. Residues: CATSTLGGSSVGETQYF.

This chain links TRBV10-3 with TRBJ2-7; 7 bases map to TRBD2. CDR3 length equals 12 residues. CDR1 and CDR2 (germline): ENHRY, SYGVKD. The V segment lost 5 bases and the J segment 5 bases; nucleotides outside the gene matches: 3. The chain's CDR3 is CAISPREDEQYF. The CDR3 DNA sequence: TGTGCCATCAGTCCCCGGGAGGACGAGCAGTACTTC.

The chain employs TRBV19 and TRBJ1-6; a possible D gene is TRBD1 (6 bases). Germline V lookup: CDR1 LNHDA, CDR2 SQIVND (reference sequence). The CDR3 is made up of 16 amino acids. Trimming pared 5 bases from V and 6 bases from J, leaving 17 bases between. The CDR3 region has the DNA TGTGCCAGTAGTCGAGAGGACAGCAGGCTTAATTCACCCCTCCACTTT. Its translation: CASSREDSRLNSPLHF.

The DNA of the CDR3 is TGCGCCAGCAGCCCCTCCCAGGGACTCAGGAGAGGCTACACCTTC. Translating it yields CASSPSQGLRRGYTF. The J gene is TRBJ1-2, the V gene TRBV4-1; TRBD1 is a possible D gene (5 bases). V was cut by 4 bases and J by 8 bases, with 20 bases left in between. The CDR3 totals 15 residues. Germline lookup yields CDR1 MGHRA and CDR2 YSYEKL.

This sequence joins TRBV6-1 and TRBJ1-2; tentative D call: TRBD1 (5 bases). This CDR3 contains 12 residues. V was trimmed by 1 base and J by 6 bases, leaving 6 bases between them. The germline gives CDR1 MNHNS, CDR2 SASEGT. CDR3 nucleotide sequence: TGTGCCAGCAGTGAAGTAGGGGATGGCTACACCTTC. Amino acid sequence: CASSEVGDGYTF.

The rearrangement uses TRBV25-1 and TRBJ1-1; maybe TRBD1 (6 bases). The CDR3 has 12 residues. CDR1 is MGHDK and CDR2 is SYGVNS in the germline V gene. V was pared by 8 bases and J by 4 bases, with 11 bases between. Here the CDR3 DNA reads TGTGCCAGCCGAGGACAGCTCACTGAAGCTTTCTTT. It specifies CASRGQLTEAFF.

The rearrangement links TRBV6-5 to TRBJ1-6, with 7 bases that match TRBD1. Germline V gene sequence: CDR1 MNHEY, CDR2 SVGAGI. There are 14 residues in the CDR3. V lost 2 bases, J lost 8 bases, and 3 bases stayed unmatched. The CDR3 nucleotides are TGTGCCAGCAGTTACGTTCAGGGGGATTCACCCCTCCACTTT. Amino acids: CASSYVQGDSPLHF.

This clone was seen only once. The rearrangement uses TRBV28 and TRBJ1-5; 10 nucleotides agree with TRBD1. The CDR3 consists of 17 residues. V shed 8 bases, J shed 1 base, and the junction held 11 bases outside the gene matches. Germline CDR1 MDHEN, CDR2 SYDVKM. The CDR3: CASLTGTGVISNQPQHF. In DNA form, the CDR3 reads TGTGCCAGCTTAACCGGGACAGGGGTTATAAGCAATCAGCCCCAGCATTTT. The full variable domain, completed using reference TRBV28 and TRBJ1-5, is DVKVTQSSRYLVKRTGEKVFLECVQDMDHENMFWYRQDPGLGLRLIYFSYDVKMKEKGDIPEGYSVSREKKERFSLILESASTNQTSMYLCASLTGTGVISNQPQHFGDGTRLSIL.

The genes are TRBV7-9 and TRBJ1-4, with a weak D call TRBD1 (5 bases). CDR1 is SEHNR, CDR2 FQNEAQ, per germline (reference sequence). This CDR3 is built from 14 residues. V was pared by 5 bases and J by 3 bases, with 10 bases between. This CDR3 is CASSKRGSNEKLFF. The CDR3 coding sequence is TGTGCCAGCAGCAAACGGGGGTCTAATGAAAAACTGTTTTTT.

The genes are TRBV6-1 and TRBJ2-1, with 9 bases matching TRBD2. This CDR3 has 15 residues. Trimming cost V 2 bases and J 8 bases; bases outside gene matches: 7. Germline V gene data show CDR1 as MNHNS and CDR2 as SASEGT. CDR3 sequence reads: CASSERGGGAHEQFF. CDR3 sequence (DNA): TGTGCCAGCAGTGAAAGGGGCGGGGGGGCACATGAGCAGTTCTTC.

The J gene is TRBJ1-5, the V gene TRBV10-3, with 7 positions matching TRBD1. J lost 6 bases, V lost 6 bases, and 8 bases had no gene match. The germline V gene has CDR1 ENHRY and CDR2 SYGVKD. The CDR3 is 14 amino acids. Here the CDR3 reads CAIREDRESQPQHF. In DNA form, the CDR3 reads TGTGCCATCAGGGAAGACAGGGAGTCTCAGCCCCAGCATTTT.

CDR3 amino acids: CSVLTGGFPPEAFF. CDR3 nucleotide sequence: TGCAGCGTACTGACAGGGGGCTTCCCTCCTGAAGCTTTCTTT. The chain employs TRBV29-1 and TRBJ1-1; 10 positions agree with TRBD1. This CDR3 spans 14 amino acids. The germline V gene encodes CDR1 SQVTM and CDR2 ANQGSEA. The V segment lost 6 bases and the J segment 6 bases; nucleotides outside the gene matches: 10.

The chain uses TRBV27 and TRBJ2-3; 9 nucleotides line up with TRBD2. CDR3 length equals 15 residues. Unmatched junction bases numbered 4, after V lost 2 bases and J lost 4 bases. The germline V gene has CDR1 MNHEY and CDR2 SMNVEV (reference sequence). DNA for the CDR3: TGTGCCAGCAGTTTAACGCGGGGGGGCGCAGATACGCAGTATTTT. Its protein is CASSLTRGGADTQYF.

The J gene is TRBJ2-7, the V gene TRBV6-5, with D possibly being TRBD2 (5 bases). Germline V gives CDR1 MNHEY, CDR2 SVGAGI. The CDR3 runs 16 residues. Trimming shortened V by 3 bases and J by 0 bases, and 15 bases separated the two germline ends. The CDR3 bases are TGTGCCAGCAGTTATGACGGACCGGGGAGCTCCTACGAGCAGTACTTC. Translation gives CASSYDGPGSSYEQYF.

This sequence joins TRBV5-6 and TRBJ2-3; D gene uncertain. Germline V gives CDR1 SGHDT, CDR2 YYEEEE. CDR3 length: 12 residues. V lost 2 bases and J 5 bases, leaving 6 bases between the germline ends. The chain's CDR3 is CASSFSGDTQYF. CDR3 in DNA: TGTGCCAGCAGCTTTTCAGGAGATACGCAGTATTTT. The whole variable domain, remainder taken from reference TRBV5-6 and TRBJ2-3, is DAGVTQSPTHLIKTRGQQVTLRCSPKSGHDTVSWYQQALGQGPQFIFQYYEEEERQRGNFPDRFSGHQFPNYSSELNVNALLLGDSALYLCASSFSGDTQYFGPGTRLTVL.

This chain links TRBV15 with TRBJ1-4; the D is unclear. This CDR3 has 13 amino acids. V dropped 0 bases and J dropped 11 bases, with 10 bases sitting between them. The germline V gene encodes CDR1 LNHNV and CDR2 YYDKDF (reference sequence). CDR3: CATSREAGSKLFF. CDR3 DNA: TGTGCCACCAGCAGAGAAGCGGGATCGAAACTGTTTTTT.

This chain joins TRBV6-4 and TRBJ2-1, with 11 bases fitting TRBD1. The CDR3 extends over 14 amino acids. Germline trimming cut 3 bases from V and 6 bases from J; bases unmatched to any gene: 1. Germline CDR1 is MRHNA and CDR2 is SNTAGT. For the CDR3, the DNA is TGTGCCAGCAGTGAGGGACAGGGGGGCAATGAGCAGTTCTTC. This codes for CASSEGQGGNEQFF.

The V and J genes are TRBV7-6 and TRBJ2-5; TRBD1 matches 9 bases. Germline-derived CDR1 and CDR2 are SGHVS and FNYEAQ. CDR3 length: 15 amino acids. J was trimmed by 5 bases and V by 4 bases; bases with no gene match: 8. The CDR3 DNA sequence: TGTGCCAGCAGCTCTACCGGGACAGGGCGGGAGACCCAGTACTTC. Translation gives CASSSTGTGRETQYF.

This chain links TRBV7-2 with TRBJ2-1, with 7 bases identical to TRBD2. CDR1 SGHTA and CDR2 FQGNSA come from the germline V gene. The CDR3 has 14 residues. V shed 6 bases, J shed 5 bases, and the junction held 7 bases outside the gene matches. The CDR3 DNA follows: TGTGCCAGCAGAGGGGAGGGCCGTGACAATGAGCAGTTCTTC. Its translation: CASRGEGRDNEQFF.